The source of this T cell receptor beta chain is a study of blood T cell repertoires in COVID-19 (dated by TCRdb to 2018 to 2021). About the investigation overall: The collaborator samples originated in the United States, Italy and Spain and spanned the acute and convalescent phases of COVID-19. The samples were drawn from the first 160 participants of the ongoing ImmuneRACE study and from 1,254 subjects provided by 6 global collaborators. A freely available public database, intended as a resource for researchers studying the immune response to SARS-CoV-2, is where the repertoires were released. The prospective study material was composed of cDNA or gDNA derived from T cells, B-cell-depleted T cells, or PBMCs. A de-identified subject ID, COVID-19 status, age in years and sex were almost always included in the sample metadata. The dataset comprised deeply sampled blood TCRbeta repertoires from subjects exposed to, actively infected with, or recovered from COVID-19. Where available, HLA class I and class II types were obtained from metadata supplied by the sample provider rather than from assay-based typing. General findings and caveats noted by the study authors: The quantity of clinical and demographic metadata differed by source and by participant and was supplied without curation.

Turning to this clone: Its antigen specificity is not known. Qualities for individual bases were not recorded, and no much larger clone is one base off.

TCRbeta CDR3 regions were amplified from genomic DNA using the immunoSEQ Assay, a bias-controlled multiplex PCR. The original pipeline was this. The number of nucleated cells in each sample was estimated from the amplification of reference gene primers within the assay. To quantify the absolute abundance of each unique TCRbeta CDR3 rearrangement, sequence reads were collapsed and filtered. For each sample, productive Simpson clonality was calculated by taking the square root of Simpson's diversity index across productive rearrangements. Here the immuneACCESS table is served through TCRdb, limited to in-frame sequences with V and J called. Missing clones are a known gap in these copies; in checked studies unresolved V genes cover under half, and the rest lacks a known reason. The DNA was the basis for D and trimming; V, J and clone size are from that table. Within this sample are 140,000 to 150,000 clones, with approximately 85% of them counted one time only. Around 8% of the sample is held by the ten biggest clonotypes.

One collaborating source in Seattle enrolled patients while the patients were actively infected and followed the patients over time throughout the course of disease. Collaborating institutions collected whole blood in K2EDTA tubes following their own protocols. For TCRbeta analysis, collaborators shipped samples as frozen whole blood, isolated PBMCs, or DNA extracted from either of those sample types. CDR1 and CDR2 (MNHNS, SASEGT) derive from the germline V gene. The cysteine opens and the phenylalanine closes a CDR3 of 12 amino acids. Solely the CDR3 DNA is kept, with 36 bases framed from the first base. V is shortened by 1 base, J by 9 bases, and the region joining them spans 10 bases.

The sequenced material came from peripheral blood. Here the chain combines TRBV6-1 and TRBJ2-7; a weak D assignment points to TRBD2 (5 bases agree). The TCR sequence derives from a woman between 55 and 75 years old with COVID-19, enrolled during active disease. The DNA sequence follows: TGTGCCAGCAGTGAAGGAGGGTTTGGGCAGTACTTC. This yields the protein CASSEGGFGQYF.